The clone carrying this T cell receptor (beta chain) has just one count. Its antigen is currently unknown. Thawed PBMCs were FACS-sorted into unstimulated CD4+CD25+CD127- regulatory T cells, CD4+CD25- non-regulatory cells, CD4 and CD8 cells. This record comes from a study of Tregs in tolerant kidney transplant recipients. This CDR3 region has 16 residues. Germline V CDR1 and CDR2: ENHRY, SYGVKD. Losses at the gene ends were 2 bases for V and 4 bases for J; bases not matched to a gene: 7. Study-level findings and limits: Findings come from small patient numbers and require larger validation. Expanding Tregs on activated donor B cells appeared to best identify donor-specific TCRbeta clones. No direct test of biological reproducibility was done here.

The data were produced by immunoSEQ multiplex PCR, yet TCRdb's version contains in-frame clones alone and is incomplete. Seen here are about 88,000 clones, 90% to 95% observed once, and the top ten hold 4.7%. The sequencing input was CD8+ T cells from blood. The sequence was collected from a human donor in good health. The J gene is TRBJ2-7, the V gene TRBV10-3; 11 positions agree with TRBD1. The CDR3, as DNA: TGTGCCATCAGTGAGCCCGAGGACAGGGGGCCGTACGAGCAGTACTTC. It is translated as CAISEPEDRGPYEQYF.